Only a few counts were recorded for the clone carrying this TCR beta chain. The antigen is not known. The CDR3 length is 12 residues. CDR1 is KGHSH and CDR2 is LQKENI in the germline V gene. Trimming removed 4 bases from V and 8 bases from J, with 9 bases in between. Treatment here: oral pan-JAK inhibitor, 5-10 mg twice daily. These data belong to a study of CD8+ T cells in alopecia areata. Study-level points and caveats: More clonal than normal scalp was lesional scalp, particularly alopecia totalis/universalis.

Extracted from the samples, RNA was reverse transcribed into cDNA to serve as the sequencing template. Produced via immunoSEQ multiplex PCR; TCRdb's table is partial and in-frame only. Of about 190,000 clones in the sample, around 60% were seen once. Sequences were derived from CD4+ T cells sorted from blood, sampled at week 4, from a patient treated with tofacitinib. The receptor comes from a human donor with alopecia areata. J is TRBJ2-1 and V is TRBV18; D gene uncertain. This chain's CDR3 is CASSRAEYEQFF. The CDR3 region has the DNA TGTGCCAGCTCACGCGCCGAGTATGAGCAGTTCTTC.